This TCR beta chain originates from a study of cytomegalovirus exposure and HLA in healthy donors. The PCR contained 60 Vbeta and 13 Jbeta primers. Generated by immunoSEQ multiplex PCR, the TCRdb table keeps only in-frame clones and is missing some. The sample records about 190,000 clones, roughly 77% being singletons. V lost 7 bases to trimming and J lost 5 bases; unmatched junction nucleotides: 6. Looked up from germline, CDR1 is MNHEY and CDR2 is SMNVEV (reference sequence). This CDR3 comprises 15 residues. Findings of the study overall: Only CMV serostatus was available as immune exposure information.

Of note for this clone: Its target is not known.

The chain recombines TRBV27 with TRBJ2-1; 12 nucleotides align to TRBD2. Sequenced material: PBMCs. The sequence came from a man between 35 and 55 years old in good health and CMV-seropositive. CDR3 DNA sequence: TGTGCCAGCACCCAACTAGCGGGGGGTAACAATGAGCAGTTCTTC. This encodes CASTQLAGGNNEQFF.